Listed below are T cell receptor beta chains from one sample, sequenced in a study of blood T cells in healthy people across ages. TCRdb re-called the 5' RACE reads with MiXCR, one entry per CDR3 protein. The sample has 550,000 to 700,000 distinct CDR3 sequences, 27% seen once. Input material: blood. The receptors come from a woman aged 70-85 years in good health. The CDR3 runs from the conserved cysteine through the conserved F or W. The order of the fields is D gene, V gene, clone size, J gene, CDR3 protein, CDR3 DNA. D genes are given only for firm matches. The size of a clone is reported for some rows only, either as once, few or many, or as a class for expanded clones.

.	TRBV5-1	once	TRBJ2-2	CASSLVARTNTGELFF	TGCGCCAGCAGCTTGGTGGCACGAACGAACACCGGGGAGCTGTTTTTT
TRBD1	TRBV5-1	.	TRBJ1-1	CASSLEGTGGRGTEAFF	TGCGCCAGCAGCTTGGAGGGGACAGGGGGCCGGGGAACTGAAGCTTTCTTT
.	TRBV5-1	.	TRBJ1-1	CASSLTLRENTEAFF	TGCGCCAGCAGCCTAACCCTCCGGGAGAACACTGAAGCTTTCTTT
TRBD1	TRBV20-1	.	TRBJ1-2	CSATGQGGNYGYTF	TGCAGTGCTACTGGACAGGGGGGTAATTATGGCTACACCTTC
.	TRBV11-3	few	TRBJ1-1	CASSLDSAFF	TGTGCCAGCAGCTTAGATTCGGCTTTCTTT
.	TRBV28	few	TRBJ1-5	CASSELSSGSSNQPQHF	TGTGCCAGCAGTGAACTTTCCAGTGGTTCCAGCAATCAGCCCCAGCATTTT
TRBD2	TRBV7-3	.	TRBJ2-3	CASSFLAGDTDTQYF	TGTGCCAGCAGCTTTCTAGCGGGGGACACAGATACGCAGTATTTT
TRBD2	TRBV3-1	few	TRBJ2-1	CASSHYSGGLNNEQFF	TGTGCCAGCAGCCACTATAGCGGGGGGCTCAACAATGAGCAGTTCTTC
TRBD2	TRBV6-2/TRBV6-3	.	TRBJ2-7	CASSLLAGGEEQYF	TGTGCCAGCAGCCTACTAGCGGGGGGTGAAGAGCAGTACTTC
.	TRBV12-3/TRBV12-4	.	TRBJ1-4	CASSFNTGGDGEKLFF	TGTGCCAGCAGTTTTAACACGGGGGGCGACGGCGAAAAACTGTTTTTT
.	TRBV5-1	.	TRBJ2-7	CASSLGPTGGEQYF	TGCGCCAGCTCCCTAGGACCGACAGGTGGAGAGCAGTACTTC
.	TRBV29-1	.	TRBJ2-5	CSVRGFQETQYF	TGCAGCGTACGTGGATTCCAAGAGACCCAGTACTTC
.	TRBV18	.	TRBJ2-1	CASSPSSSSNEQFF	TGTGCCAGCTCACCGTCCTCCAGTTCCAATGAGCAGTTCTTC
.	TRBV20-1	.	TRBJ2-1	CSARVGPPGDEQFF	TGCAGTGCTAGAGTAGGGCCTCCGGGAGATGAGCAGTTCTTC
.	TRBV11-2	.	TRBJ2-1	CASSYYPRTVSYNEQFF	TGTGCCAGCAGCTATTACCCGAGGACGGTCTCCTACAATGAGCAGTTCTTC
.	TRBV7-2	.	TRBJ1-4	CASSPKPPGRNEKLFF	TGTGCCAGCAGCCCAAAACCCCCAGGGCGGAATGAAAAACTGTTTTTT
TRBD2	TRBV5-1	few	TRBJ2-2	CASSLRETGELFF	TGCGCCAGCAGCCTGCGGGAGACTGGGGAGCTGTTTTTT
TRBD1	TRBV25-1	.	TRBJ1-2	CASSDPDRATYGYTF	TGTGCCAGCAGTGATCCGGACAGGGCAACCTATGGCTACACCTTC
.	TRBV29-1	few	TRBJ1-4	CSVYRGGGTNEKLFF	TGCAGCGTATATCGAGGCGGGGGGACCAATGAAAAACTGTTTTTT
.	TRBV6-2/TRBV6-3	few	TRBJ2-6	CASIKGGSGANVLTF	TGTGCCAGCATCAAAGGGGGCTCTGGGGCCAACGTCCTGACTTTC
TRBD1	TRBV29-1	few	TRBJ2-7	CSVFFGQGTEQYF	TGCAGCGTGTTCTTTGGACAGGGTACCGAGCAGTACTTC
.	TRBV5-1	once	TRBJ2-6	CASSLAGQLRSRAVSGANVLTF	TGCGCCAGCAGCTTGGCCGGGCAGTTAAGGTCGCGGGCGGTATCTGGGGCCAACGTCCTGACTTTC
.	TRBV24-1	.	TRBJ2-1	CATAAGTLFLYNEQFF	TGTGCCACCGCGGCGGGGACTCTTTTCCTATACAATGAGCAGTTCTTC
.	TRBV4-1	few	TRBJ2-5	CASSQGGVETQYF	TGCGCCAGCAGCCAAGGAGGGGTGGAGACCCAGTACTTC
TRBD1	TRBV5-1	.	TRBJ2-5	CASSYYASGQGQETQYF	TGCGCCAGCAGCTACTATGCCTCGGGACAGGGGCAAGAGACCCAGTACTTC
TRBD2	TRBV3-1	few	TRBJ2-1	CASSPLGLGTTYNEQFF	TGTGCCAGCAGCCCTCTGGGACTAGGGACCACCTACAATGAGCAGTTCTTC
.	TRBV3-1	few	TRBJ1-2	CASSQSGVPVF	TGTGCCAGCAGCCAAAGCGGAGTCCCCGTCTTC
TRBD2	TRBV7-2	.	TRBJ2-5	CASSRGLAQETQYF	TGTGCCAGCAGCCGAGGACTAGCCCAAGAGACCCAGTACTTC
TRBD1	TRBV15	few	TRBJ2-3	CATSSRPGGADTQYF	TGTGCCACCAGCAGCCGTCCAGGGGGCGCAGATACGCAGTATTTT
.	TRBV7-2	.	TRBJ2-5	CASSLVSAAQYF	TGTGCCAGCAGCTTAGTATCGGCGGCCCAGTACTTC
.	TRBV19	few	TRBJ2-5	CASSSRDSREETQYF	TGTGCCAGTAGCTCCAGGGACTCCCGAGAGGAGACCCAGTACTTC
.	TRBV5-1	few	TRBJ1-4	CASSFGGQGEKLFF	TGCGCCAGCAGCTTTGGGGGTCAAGGGGAAAAACTGTTTTTT
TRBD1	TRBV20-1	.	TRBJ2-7	CSAREIQGGILYEQYF	TGCAGTGCTAGAGAAATACAGGGGGGAATCTTATACGAGCAGTACTTC
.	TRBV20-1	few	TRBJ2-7	CSARVAGAYEQYF	TGCAGTGCTAGAGTAGCAGGGGCCTACGAGCAGTACTTC
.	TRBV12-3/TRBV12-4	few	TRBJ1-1	CASGEDTAPYAFF	TGTGCCAGCGGGGAGGACACGGCCCCTTATGCTTTCTTT
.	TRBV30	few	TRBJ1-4	CASMPPGAEKLFF	TGTGCCTCAATGCCCCCGGGGGCTGAAAAACTGTTTTTT
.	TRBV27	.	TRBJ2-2	CASSFQGGGNTGELFF	TGTGCCAGCAGTTTTCAAGGGGGGGGGAACACCGGGGAGCTGTTTTTT
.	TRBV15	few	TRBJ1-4	CATSRIKGANNEKLFF	TGTGCCACCAGCCGGATAAAAGGGGCGAACAATGAAAAACTGTTTTTT
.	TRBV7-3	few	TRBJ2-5	CASSLGLSQETQYF	TGTGCCAGCAGCTTAGGACTCTCCCAAGAGACCCAGTACTTC
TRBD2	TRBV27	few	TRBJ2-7	CASSPGLAVTSSYEQYF	TGTGCCAGCAGTCCGGGACTAGCGGTGACGAGCTCCTACGAGCAGTACTTC
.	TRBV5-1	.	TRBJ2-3	CASSLGSYGNTQYF	TGCGCCAGCAGCTTGGGATCATACGGAAATACGCAGTATTTT
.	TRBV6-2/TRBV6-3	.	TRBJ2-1	CASSPETGRGYNEQFF	TGTGCCAGCAGTCCAGAGACAGGAAGGGGATACAATGAGCAGTTCTTC
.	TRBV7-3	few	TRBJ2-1	CASSLVKGSYNEQFF	TGTGCCAGCAGCTTAGTGAAGGGTTCCTACAATGAGCAGTTCTTC
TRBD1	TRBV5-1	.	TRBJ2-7	CASSSYRQGYEQYF	TGCGCCAGCAGCTCCTATAGACAGGGCTACGAGCAGTACTTC
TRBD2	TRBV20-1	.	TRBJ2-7	CSVGLLAGAYEQYF	TGCAGTGTTGGGCTACTAGCGGGGGCCTACGAGCAGTACTTC
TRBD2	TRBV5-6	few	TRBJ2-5	CASSFERGFQETQYF	TGTGCCAGCAGCTTTGAGCGGGGGTTCCAAGAGACCCAGTACTTC
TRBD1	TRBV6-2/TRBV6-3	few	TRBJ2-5	CASSTRTGAETQYF	TGTGCCAGCAGTACCCGGACAGGGGCGGAGACCCAGTACTTC
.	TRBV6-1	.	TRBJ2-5	CASSPDYPTGWPTGGFQETQYF	TGTGCCAGCAGTCCGGATTATCCCACGGGCTGGCCGACCGGGGGATTTCAAGAGACCCAGTACTTC
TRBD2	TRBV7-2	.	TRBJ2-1	CASSLGLGGGRNNEQFF	TGTGCCAGCAGCTTAGGGTTGGGCGGGGGGCGGAACAATGAGCAGTTCTTC
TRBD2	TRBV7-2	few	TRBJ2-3	CASSEDSGGVGSQYF	TGTGCCAGCAGCGAGGATAGCGGGGGGGTCGGATCGCAGTATTTT
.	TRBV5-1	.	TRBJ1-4	CASSATGARGEKLFF	TGCGCCAGCAGCGCAACGGGGGCGCGTGGTGAAAAACTGTTTTTT
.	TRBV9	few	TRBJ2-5	CASSVGSSQETQYF	TGTGCCAGCAGCGTAGGTTCATCACAAGAGACCCAGTACTTC
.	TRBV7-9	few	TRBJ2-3	CASSLRITAGDTQYF	TGTGCCAGCAGCTTAAGGATCACGGCGGGAGATACGCAGTATTTT
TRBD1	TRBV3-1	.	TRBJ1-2	CASSATQGADGYTF	TGTGCCAGCAGCGCGACCCAGGGGGCGGATGGCTACACCTTC
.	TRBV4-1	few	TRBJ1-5	CAPGQGWMSNQPQHF	TGCGCCCCAGGGCAGGGATGGATGAGCAATCAGCCCCAGCATTTT
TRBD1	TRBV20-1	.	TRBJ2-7	CSARVPGQSYEQYF	TGCAGTGCTAGGGTACCGGGACAGTCCTACGAGCAGTACTTC
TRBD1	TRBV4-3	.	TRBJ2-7	CASSQMGQGSGEQYF	TGCGCCAGCAGCCAGATGGGACAGGGTAGTGGAGAGCAGTACTTC
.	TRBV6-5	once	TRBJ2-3	CASTNRDGTDTQYF	TGTGCCAGCACCAACAGGGACGGCACAGATACGCAGTATTTT
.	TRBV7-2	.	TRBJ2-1	CASSARLGGDDEQFF	TGTGCCAGCAGCGCGCGTCTGGGCGGGGACGATGAGCAGTTCTTC
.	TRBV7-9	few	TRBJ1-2	CASSATGSYGYTF	TGTGCCAGCAGCGCAACAGGCAGCTATGGCTACACCTTC